This T cell receptor beta chain is drawn from a study of beta chain features in type 1 diabetes. Findings and caveats of the study: A moderate, significant TCRB CDR3 shortening appeared in type 1 diabetes across four CD4+ subsets.

The sample holds a few counts of this clone. Antigen specificity is unknown. The entirety of the isolated RNA underwent reverse transcription, so expressed TCRB transcripts were sequenced. TCRdb's table, derived via immunoSEQ multiplex PCR, lists solely in-frame clones and lacks some. This table holds roughly 340,000 clones, 10% to 15% found once. The V and J ends lost 4 bases and 9 bases respectively, with 17 bases between them. Germline lookup yields CDR1 SGDLS and CDR2 YYNGEE. This CDR3 contains 14 residues. One heparinised draw of blood, averaging around 120 mL, came from each donor. Cell sorting via CD45RO/CCR7/CD25/CD127/CD95/CD27 was performed to obtain CD4+ naive, central memory, regulatory and stem cell-like memory cells. Each sorted fraction was over 95% pure.

The chain joins TRBV9 to TRBJ2-1, with D possibly TRBD2 on 6 matching bases. The sequence was collected from a young woman with type 1 diabetes. Sequenced material: naive CD4+ T cells from blood. CDR3 sequence reads: CASSQPPEGGEQFF. The CDR3 region has the DNA TGTGCCAGCAGCCAACCCCCGGAGGGCGGTGAGCAGTTCTTC.